A single sample gave rise to the 25 T cell receptor beta chains below, sequenced in a study of blood T cell repertoires in COVID-19. TCRdb's copy holds only in-frame clones and misses some; the assay was immunoSEQ multiplex PCR. Among about 190,000 clones listed, under 80% were seen once. The sequencing input was peripheral blood. The receptors derive from a woman aged 45 to 65 with acute or convalescent COVID-19.

The chain is built from TRBV30 and TRBJ1-4; D is ambiguous. The germline V gene encodes CDR1 GTSNPN and CDR2 SVGIG (reference sequence). V was clipped by 0 bases and J by 8 bases, with 16 bases between them. This CDR3 is built from 15 residues. This chain's CDR3 is CAWSVRGLKAEKLFF. In DNA, the CDR3 is TGTGCCTGGAGTGTACGAGGGCTCAAAGCGGAAAAACTGTTTTTT. The full variable domain, with the rest looked up from reference TRBV30 and TRBJ1-4, is SQTIHQWPATLVQPVGSPLSLECTVEGTSNPNLYWYRQAAGRGLQLLFYSVGIGQISSEVPQNLSASRPQDRQFILSSKKLLLSDSGFYLCAWSVRGLKAEKLFFGSGTQLSVL.

The gene calls are TRBV2 and TRBJ1-2; 7 bases line up with TRBD1. The trim removed 3 bases at V and 3 bases at J, leaving 7 bases unmatched. The CDR3 sequence is 15 residues long. Germline V gene data show CDR1 as SNHLY and CDR2 as FYNNEI. CDR3 bases: TGTGCCAGCAGTGAGGAGGGGGCGACCTACTATGGCTACACCTTC. The encoded protein is CASSEEGATYYGYTF.

The rearrangement links TRBV19 to TRBJ1-1; TRBD1 agrees at 7 bases. The CDR3 sequence is 17 residues long. Looked up from germline, CDR1 is LNHDA and CDR2 is SQIVND (reference sequence). The ends lost 6 bases at V and 0 bases at J; junction bases unmatched: 13. As DNA, the CDR3 is TGTGCCAGTAGCTCCCCCACAGGGGACCTCATGAACACTGAAGCTTTCTTT. Translating it yields CASSSPTGDLMNTEAFF.

This clone turned up a few times. This chain uses TRBV2 with TRBJ1-6; the D gene is possibly TRBD1 (5 bases). The V end lost 6 bases, the J end lost 5 bases, and 14 bases lay between the germline ends. The CDR3 loop spans 15 amino acids. Germline-derived CDR1 and CDR2 are SNHLY and FYNNEI. The CDR3 sequence is CASSRDRGNNSPLHF. The CDR3 coding sequence is TGTGCCAGCAGCAGGGACCGGGGGAATAATTCACCCCTCCACTTT.

The rearrangement uses TRBV5-5 and TRBJ1-4, with 7 bases aligning to TRBD1. Per germline, CDR1 SGHKS and CDR2 YYEKEE (reference sequence). After removal of 4 bases from V and 8 bases from J, the junction contained 11 bases not matched to a gene. This CDR3 contains 15 residues. The CDR3 nucleotides are TGTGCCAGCAGCCCTTACCAGGGGGATGGGGAAAAACTGTTTTTT. Translated: CASSPYQGDGEKLFF.

The genes are TRBV4-1 and TRBJ2-7; 9 positions agree with TRBD2. J gave up 2 bases and V 4 bases, and 12 bases lay outside the gene matches. In germline, CDR1 is MGHRA, CDR2 YSYEKL. CDR3 length equals 17 residues. CDR3 nucleotides: TGCGCCAGCAGCCGCTCCCAAGCGGGGGGCGAGGCCTACGAGCAGTACTTC. This codes for CASSRSQAGGEAYEQYF.

The chain links TRBV30 to TRBJ1-1; D is perhaps TRBD1 (5 bases). Trimming removed 1 base at V and 3 bases at J, with 9 bases between. The CDR3 is made up of 13 amino acids. CDR1 GTSNPN and CDR2 SVGIG come from the germline V gene (reference sequence). The CDR3 nucleotides are TGTGCCTGGAGTGCGCGGGGGGACACTGAAGCTTTCTTT. Its protein product is CAWSARGDTEAFF. The full variable domain, completed using reference TRBV30 and TRBJ1-1, is SQTIHQWPATLVQPVGSPLSLECTVEGTSNPNLYWYRQAAGRGLQLLFYSVGIGQISSEVPQNLSASRPQDRQFILSSKKLLLSDSGFYLCAWSARGDTEAFFGQGTRLTVV.

The chain is built from TRBV11-2 and TRBJ2-2, with unresolved D. Germline CDR1 reads SGHAT; CDR2 reads FQNNGV. Trimming removed 2 bases from V and 2 bases from J, with 3 bases in between. The CDR3 has 13 amino acids. The CDR3 reads CASSLTNTGELFF. The CDR3 bases are TGTGCCAGCAGCTTAACTAACACCGGGGAGCTGTTTTTT.

This clone turned up a few times. The chain uses TRBV4-3 and TRBJ2-1; D is possibly TRBD2 (6 bases). Germline CDR1 and CDR2: LGHNA and YSLEER. The V and J ends lost 1 base and 9 bases respectively, with 19 bases between them. CDR3 length: 16 residues. The CDR3 region is CASSQVSGRRAGEQFF. The CDR3 DNA sequence: TGCGCCAGCAGCCAAGTGAGCGGGCGGAGGGCCGGTGAGCAGTTCTTC.

There are a few counts of this clone. V is TRBV29-1 and J is TRBJ2-1, with TRBD2 identical over 12 bases. The length of the CDR3 is 15 residues. Germline CDR1 reads SQVTM; CDR2 reads ANQGSEA. The V gene end was trimmed by 6 bases and the J gene end by 0 bases; junction bases not matched to a gene: 3. The CDR3 nucleotides are TGCAGCGTGTCGACTAGCGGGGGCTCCTACAATGAGCAGTTCTTC. Its translation: CSVSTSGGSYNEQFF.

The rearrangement joins TRBV3-1 (or the pseudogene TRBV3-2) to TRBJ1-1, with unresolved D. The germline V gene encodes CDR1 LGHDT and CDR2 YNNKEL (reference sequence). The CDR3 covers 13 residues. The germline V and J ends were trimmed by 1 base and 1 base, with 4 bases remaining between them. For the CDR3, the DNA is TGTGCCAGCAGCCAAGGGAGGAACACTGAAGCTTTCTTT. The encoded protein is CASSQGRNTEAFF.

This clone showed up many times. The chain carries TRBV19 and TRBJ2-3; 10 positions match TRBD2. The CDR3 runs to 15 residues. J gave up 2 bases and V 7 bases, and 6 bases lay outside the gene matches. Germline V gives CDR1 LNHDA, CDR2 SQIVND (reference sequence). The CDR3 region has the DNA TGTGCCAGTACTAGCGGGGGTGCCCACACAGATACGCAGTATTTT. Its translation: CASTSGGAHTDTQYF.

V is TRBV30 and J is TRBJ1-2, with D perhaps TRBD1 (5 bases). The CDR3 spans 13 residues. V was trimmed by 4 bases and J by 4 bases, leaving 13 bases between them. CDR1 is GTSNPN, CDR2 SVGIG, per germline (reference sequence). The chain's CDR3 is CAWTVREGYGYTF. CDR3 DNA sequence: TGTGCCTGGACGGTCAGGGAAGGCTATGGCTACACCTTC.

The chain recombines TRBV7-8 with TRBJ2-7; the D gene is possibly TRBD1 (6 bases). V was shortened by 2 bases and J by 6 bases, with 17 bases between the two germline ends. This CDR3 has 15 amino acids. Germline loops: CDR1 SGHVS, CDR2 FQNEAQ. The CDR3 nucleotides read TGTGCCAGCAGCTTAAGGGCAGGGGTCTTGGGCGAGCAGTACTTC. Protein: CASSLRAGVLGEQYF.

This chain joins TRBV28 and TRBJ2-7; weak D call: TRBD2 (6 bases). Trimming stripped 1 base from V and 11 bases from J, with 15 bases between. There are 13 residues in the CDR3. Per germline, CDR1 MDHEN and CDR2 SYDVKM. CDR3 DNA: TGTGCCAGCAGTTTATATACGCCGGGAGTCAAGTACTTC. It is translated as CASSLYTPGVKYF.

About this clone: The germline gene is not matched at one end of the junction; a read error may be the cause. The chain is built from TRBV7-7 and TRBJ2-1, with 9 bases aligning to TRBD1. From germline, CDR1 is SSHAT and CDR2 FNYEAQ (reference sequence). This CDR3 is 14 amino acids long. The CDR3 sequence is CASSLGDRVNEQFF. In DNA, the CDR3 is TGTGCTAGCAGCTTAGGGGACAGGGTAAATGAGCAGTTCTTC.

This clone is a singleton in its sample. The chain recombines TRBV5-6 with TRBJ2-3; 8 bases are a match to TRBD1. Germline assignment: CDR1 SGHDT and CDR2 YYEEEE. The CDR3 length is 16 residues. The V gene end was trimmed by 1 base and the J gene end by 0 bases; junction bases not matched to a gene: 4. The CDR3 is CASSLYGDRSTDTQYF. CDR3 DNA: TGTGCCAGCAGCTTGTACGGGGACAGGAGCACAGATACGCAGTATTTT.

V gene TRBV5-6 combines with J gene TRBJ2-7; 8 nucleotides align to TRBD2. The J segment lost 2 bases and the V segment lost 0 bases, leaving 1 base of the junction unmatched. CDR3 size: 14 residues. Germline V gene data show CDR1 as SGHDT and CDR2 as YYEEEE. CDR3 coding DNA: TGTGCCAGCAGCTTGGGACTAGCGCCCTACGAGCAGTACTTC. The encoded protein is CASSLGLAPYEQYF.

The genes are TRBV9 and TRBJ2-7; TRBD1 matches at 7 bases. The ends lost 3 bases at V and 5 bases at J; junction bases unmatched: 11. The CDR3 is 15 residues long. Germline CDR1 reads SGDLS; CDR2 reads YYNGEE. This CDR3 is CASSATTGPDHEQYF. The CDR3 DNA is TGTGCCAGCAGCGCCACGACAGGGCCCGATCACGAGCAGTACTTC.

CDR3 amino acids: CASSLSNPIQGFFYGYTF. The CDR3 DNA sequence: TGTGCCAGCAGTTTATCGAACCCTATACAGGGGTTTTTCTATGGCTACACCTTC. This rearrangement joins TRBV27 to TRBJ1-2; TRBD1 agrees at 7 bases. Germline trimming cut 0 bases from V and 4 bases from J; bases unmatched to any gene: 14. Looked up from germline, CDR1 is MNHEY and CDR2 is SMNVEV (reference sequence). The CDR3 spans 18 residues.

The rearrangement joins TRBV6-5 to TRBJ2-7; D is possibly TRBD2 (5 bases). The CDR3 covers 11 residues. Germline loops: CDR1 MNHEY, CDR2 SVGAGI. With 8 bases removed from V and 3 bases from J, the gap between germline ends came to 8 bases. The CDR3 DNA is TGTGCCAGCGGACTTGTCTACGAGCAGTACTTC. Translation: CASGLVYEQYF.

The chain is built from TRBV24-1 and TRBJ2-7, with a tentative D call TRBD1 (6 bases). V was cut by 4 bases and J by 4 bases, with 22 bases left in between. The CDR3 covers 17 residues. Germline V gives CDR1 KGHDR, CDR2 SFDVKD. This chain's CDR3 is CATSDPQGPRGPYEQYF. Written as DNA, the CDR3 is TGTGCCACCAGTGACCCTCAGGGGCCCCGGGGCCCGTACGAGCAGTACTTC.

The V and J genes are TRBV6-5 and TRBJ2-2; possibly TRBD2 for D (6 bases). The CDR3 has 13 amino acids. The germline V and J ends were trimmed by 6 bases and 7 bases, with 12 bases remaining between them. Germline V gives CDR1 MNHEY, CDR2 SVGAGI. CDR3 region: CASRSAGNGELFF. In DNA, the CDR3 is TGTGCCAGCAGATCCGCGGGGAACGGGGAGCTGTTTTTT.

This rearrangement joins TRBV24-1 to TRBJ2-1; TRBD1 matches 10 bases. The CDR3 has 15 amino acids. The germline V gene encodes CDR1 KGHDR and CDR2 SFDVKD. V gave up 2 bases and J gave up 7 bases; unmatched junction bases: 4. CDR3 region: CATSDYGTGENEQFF. CDR3 DNA: TGTGCCACCAGTGATTATGGGACAGGGGAGAATGAGCAGTTCTTC.

The chain is built from TRBV7-2 and TRBJ1-2, with a possible D match to TRBD1 (6 bases). CDR1 is SGHTA, CDR2 FQGNSA, per germline. Between the trimmed V and J ends, which lost 1 base and 1 base, there was a span of 13 bases. This CDR3 region has 16 residues. Here the CDR3 DNA reads TGTGCCAGCAGCTTAGACCGGGCCAGGGGTAACTATGGCTACACCTTC. Residues: CASSLDRARGNYGYTF.